The 6 T cell receptor beta chains listed next were all sequenced from one sample in a study of cytomegalovirus exposure and HLA in healthy donors. Assay used: immunoSEQ multiplex PCR; TCRdb lists only in-frame clones, some missing. The top ten clones hold 1.1% of a sample with around 91,000 clones, around 93% of them seen once. Sequenced: PBMCs. The source of these receptors is a woman in her twenties or thirties in good health and CMV-seropositive.

The chain carries TRBV5-5 and TRBJ2-3, with unresolved D. The CDR3 consists of 14 residues. Germline assignment: CDR1 SGHKS and CDR2 YYEKEE (reference sequence). V was cut by 6 bases and J by 2 bases, with 13 bases left in between. The chain's CDR3 is CASTSLRNTDTQYF. For the CDR3, the DNA is TGTGCCAGCACCTCCCTGCGGAACACAGATACGCAGTATTTT.

The CDR3 nucleotides are TGTGCCAGTAGCCCTCGGACTAGCGGGATCAGGGAGACCCAGTACTTC. Translation gives CASSPRTSGIRETQYF. The rearrangement uses TRBV19 and TRBJ2-5; 12 bases match TRBD2. CDR1 is LNHDA, CDR2 SQIVND, per germline (reference sequence). The CDR3 length is 16 residues. The V segment lost 6 bases and the J segment 5 bases; nucleotides outside the gene matches: 10.

This chain uses TRBV7-8 with TRBJ2-1, with a weak D call TRBD2 (5 bases). The CDR3 spans 14 residues. Germline assignment: CDR1 SGHVS and CDR2 FQNEAQ. V lost 7 bases, J lost 7 bases, and 17 bases lay in between. This CDR3 reads CASTEDPRGNEQFF. In DNA form, the CDR3 reads TGTGCCAGCACCGAGGACCCCAGAGGGAATGAGCAGTTCTTC. Supplemented by reference TRBV7-8 and TRBJ2-1, the full variable domain reads GAGVSQSPRYKVAKRGQDVALRCDPISGHVSLFWYQQALGQGPEFLTYFQNEAQLDKSGLPSDRFFAERPEGSVSTLKIQRTQQEDSAVYLCASTEDPRGNEQFFGPGTRLTVL.

This sequence joins TRBV4-3 and TRBJ2-7; TRBD1 might be the D (6 bases). The CDR3 is 13 amino acids. Looked up from germline, CDR1 is LGHNA and CDR2 is YSLEER. Trimming left V 6 bases short and J 5 bases short, with 14 bases between. As DNA, the CDR3 is TGCGCCAGCAGTGAGATTAGGGGGAACGAGCAGTACTTC. Its protein is CASSEIRGNEQYF.

The J gene is TRBJ2-1, the V gene TRBV19; the match to TRBD1 covers 7 bases. V gave up 8 bases and J gave up 4 bases; unmatched junction bases: 8. The CDR3 contains 14 residues. The germline V gene encodes CDR1 LNHDA and CDR2 SQIVND (reference sequence). The CDR3, as DNA: TGTGCCAGTGGCCAGGGGGACGGTTACAATGAGCAGTTCTTC. The encoded protein is CASGQGDGYNEQFF.

As to this clone: A read error is possible here, since a much larger clone lies one base away. This rearrangement joins TRBV6-1 to TRBJ2-3; the match to TRBD2 covers 12 bases. The germline V gene has CDR1 MNHNS and CDR2 SASEGT. J lost 4 bases, V lost 4 bases, and 0 bases had no gene match. The CDR3 consists of 14 residues. CDR3: CASSGLAGADTQYF. The CDR3 region has the DNA TGTGCCAGCAGTGGACTAGCGGGAGCAGATACGCAGTATTTT.